The rows below give T cell receptor beta chains drawn from one sample of a study of CD8+CD57+ T cells in acquired aplastic anemia. TCRdb reanalysed the reads using MiXCR and keeps one entry per CDR3 protein. The sample yields a few hundred thousand distinct CDR3 sequences, 50% to 70% seen once. The sample was sorted CD4+, CD8+, or CD8+CD57+ T cells (not recorded which) from PBMCs. Receptor source: a human donor with severe aplastic anemia or a healthy control (not recorded which). Each CDR3 is given with its conserved first and last residue. D genes are given only for firm matches. Size is omitted from some rows. Given values are once, few, many or a class for expanded clones.

clone size	V gene	J gene	D gene	CDR3 DNA	CDR3 protein
.	TRBV15	TRBJ1-6	.	TGTGCCACCAGTAAGACTGGGGCAGGGACTTCACCCCTCCACTTT	CATSKTGAGTSPLHF
.	TRBV20-1	TRBJ2-1	.	TGCAGTGCTAGAGAGCACGGTAATGAGCAGTTCTTC	CSAREHGNEQFF
.	TRBV14	TRBJ1-2	.	TGTGCCAGCAGCCAAGAGTCTATTGGCTACACCTTC	CASSQESIGYTF
.	TRBV6-5	TRBJ2-3	TRBD2	TGTGCCAGCAGCAGAGGGACTAGCGGGGGGGCACCAGATACGCAGTATTTT	CASSRGTSGGAPDTQYF
.	TRBV12-3/TRBV12-4	TRBJ2-7	TRBD1	TGTGCCAGCAGGCGCGGGACAGGGACACACGAGCAGTACTTC	CASRRGTGTHEQYF
.	TRBV7-2	TRBJ2-7	.	TGTGCCAGTAGCCAGCTTCGGATGGACGAGCAGTACTTC	CASSQLRMDEQYF
many	TRBV19	TRBJ2-2	TRBD1	TGTGCCAGTAGCGGACAGGGGGTTCCCAAGAACACCGGGGAGCTGTTTTTT	CASSGQGVPKNTGELFF
.	TRBV10-3	TRBJ1-1	TRBD1	TGTGCCATCAAGGGACAGGCGAACACTGAAGCTTTCTTT	CAIKGQANTEAFF
.	TRBV7-2	TRBJ1-1	.	TGTGCCAGCAGCAACGGAGGGGACACTGAAGCTTTCTTT	CASSNGGDTEAFF
.	TRBV9	TRBJ2-7	.	TGTGCCAGCAGCGTAGCCGAAGGGGGGCACGAGCAGTACTTC	CASSVAEGGHEQYF
.	TRBV5-1	TRBJ1-3	.	TGCGCCAGCATGGAGGGTCCCGCCTCTGGAAACACCATATATTTT	CASMEGPASGNTIYF
.	TRBV30	TRBJ1-5	.	TGTGCCTGGAGTAGTGCAGTCAATCAGCCCCAGCATTTT	CAWSSAVNQPQHF
many	TRBV9	TRBJ1-1	.	TGTGCCAGCAGCGAAGAGGAATCAAACACTGAAGCTTTCTTT	CASSEEESNTEAFF
.	TRBV6-6	TRBJ2-7	.	TGTGCCAGCAGAGACGTCCCTTCCTACGAGCAGTACTTC	CASRDVPSYEQYF
few	TRBV6-2/TRBV6-3	TRBJ1-2	.	TGTGCCAGCAGTTACCCCATCGGGGGCGATGGCTACACCTTC	CASSYPIGGDGYTF
few	TRBV7-3	TRBJ1-1	.	TGTGCCAGCAGCTTCAACGGGGACACTGAAGCTTTCTTT	CASSFNGDTEAFF
few	TRBV15	TRBJ1-2	.	TGTGCCACCCCCTCACCTGGGACCACAGGGTCCATGCCCTATGGCTACACCTTC	CATPSPGTTGSMPYGYTF
once	TRBV19	TRBJ2-3	TRBD2	TGTGCCAGTAGTATAGGTCTAGCGGGGGGGACAGATACGCAGTATTTT	CASSIGLAGGTDTQYF
many	TRBV20-1	TRBJ2-5	.	TGCAGTGCTCCAAAAGACGTAGGGACCCAGTACTTC	CSAPKDVGTQYF
.	TRBV7-9	TRBJ2-7	.	TGTGCCAGCAGCCTCGGGCCTGGGCTCCACGAGCAGTACTTC	CASSLGPGLHEQYF
.	TRBV7-2	TRBJ1-6	.	TGTGCCAGCAGCCGCACCTGGACGGCAAATTCACCCCTCCACTTT	CASSRTWTANSPLHF
.	TRBV4-3	TRBJ2-5	.	TGCGCCAGCAGCCAAGATCTTGGTTCAGGGACCCAGTACTTC	CASSQDLGSGTQYF
.	TRBV19	TRBJ2-5	TRBD1	TGTGCCAGTAACGCAGGGGGCGGGGTAGAGACCCAGTACTTC	CASNAGGGVETQYF
.	TRBV7-2	TRBJ2-7	.	TGTGCCAGCAGCTCTTACAGCTACGAGCAGTACTTC	CASSSYSYEQYF
.	TRBV6-5	TRBJ2-4	.	TGTGCCTCTTGCGAGGCCGTAATAGCCAAAAACATTCAGTACTTC	CASCEAVIAKNIQYF
.	TRBV5-8	TRBJ2-5	.	TGTGCCATATCACAGGGACAAGAGACCCAGTACTTC	CAISQGQETQYF
many	TRBV24-1	TRBJ2-5	.	TGTGCCACCAGTGGGGACAAGGTAGAGACCCAGTACTTC	CATSGDKVETQYF
few	TRBV6-6	TRBJ2-1	TRBD2	TGTGCCAGCAGTTACGGCGGGAGGTCCTACAATGAGCAGTTCTTC	CASSYGGRSYNEQFF
few	TRBV7-3	TRBJ2-3	.	TGTGCCAGCAGCACGCACAGCACAGATACGCAGTATTTT	CASSTHSTDTQYF
.	TRBV2	TRBJ2-1	TRBD2	TGTGCCACCGAGCGGGAGTTCGACAATGAGCAGTTCTTC	CATEREFDNEQFF
.	TRBV9	TRBJ2-7	TRBD1	TGTGCCAGCAGCGTGATGGGACAGGGGCGCGAGCAGTACTTC	CASSVMGQGREQYF
few	TRBV10-1	TRBJ2-5	.	TGCGCCAGCAGTGAAGTAGCGGGGACAGAAGGGGAGACCCAGTACTTC	CASSEVAGTEGETQYF
.	TRBV24-1	TRBJ2-2	.	TGTGCCACCAGTGATTTGCAGGCAGGCCTGGCCGGGGAGCTGTTTTTT	CATSDLQAGLAGELFF
.	TRBV20-1	TRBJ1-2	.	TGCAGTGCTAGGAAACAGTCCCATGGCTACACCTTC	CSARKQSHGYTF
once	TRBV2	TRBJ2-3	.	TGTGCCAGCAGGCCCCAGGGACGAGGCACAGATACGCAGTATTTT	CASRPQGRGTDTQYF
many	TRBV6-5	TRBJ2-1	.	TGTGCCAGCACCTCCACGGAGTGGGGAAATGAGCAGTTCTTC	CASTSTEWGNEQFF
many	TRBV18	TRBJ1-4	TRBD1	TGTGCCAGCTCACCACTTCCTAGACAGGGAGGTAATGAAAAACTGTTTTTT	CASSPLPRQGGNEKLFF
many	TRBV27	TRBJ1-2	TRBD1	TGTGCCAGCAGCCCTTCAGGGGGGGACTATGGCTACACCTTC	CASSPSGGDYGYTF
.	TRBV28	TRBJ2-2	TRBD2	TGTGCCAGCAGTTTAGCGTCTAGCGGGCGGACCGGGGAGCTGTTTTTT	CASSLASSGRTGELFF
many	TRBV5-5	TRBJ1-3	.	TGTGCCAGCAGCTTCCTCGGGGTCTCTGGAAACACCATATATTTT	CASSFLGVSGNTIYF
.	TRBV7-9	TRBJ2-3	TRBD1	TGTGCCAGCAGCTTGGCAGGGGGCAAAGATACGCAGTATTTT	CASSLAGGKDTQYF
.	TRBV10-2	TRBJ2-7	.	TGCGCCAGCAGTGAGTCGTTGGGGACCTACGAGCAGTACTTC	CASSESLGTYEQYF
.	TRBV25-1	TRBJ2-1	TRBD1	TGTGCCAGCAGTGAACTTAGGGGGCTGGAGCAGTTCTTC	CASSELRGLEQFF
.	TRBV15	TRBJ1-1	TRBD1	TGTGCCACCATCCAGGGACAGGGGAACACTGAAGCTTTCTTT	CATIQGQGNTEAFF
few	TRBV12-5	TRBJ2-1	TRBD2	TGTGCTAGTGGTTTGGTCTCTAGCGGGGGGGCCGGGGAGCAGTTCTTC	CASGLVSSGGAGEQFF
.	TRBV24-1	TRBJ2-3	TRBD1	TGTGCCACCAGTGATACAGGACAGGGCAGCACAGATACGCAGTATTTT	CATSDTGQGSTDTQYF
.	TRBV2	TRBJ1-5	.	TGTGCCAGCAGTGATTCAGCGAATCAGCCCCAGCATTTT	CASSDSANQPQHF
many	TRBV20-1	TRBJ2-7	.	.	CSARDFGPGGYEQYF
many	TRBV7-3	TRBJ2-2	TRBD2	TGTGCCAGCAGCTTACTTCCAGCGGGGGGGCCCGGGGAGCTGTTTTTT	CASSLLPAGGPGELFF
.	TRBV20-1	TRBJ2-2	TRBD2	TGCAGTGCCCGCCGGCCTAGCGGGGACACCGGGGAGCTGTTTTTT	CSARRPSGDTGELFF
many	TRBV11-3	TRBJ2-5	.	TGTGCCAGCAGCCCCTCTGGTAGGGGCGAGACCCAGTACTTC	CASSPSGRGETQYF
few	TRBV11-3	TRBJ2-3	TRBD1	TGTGCCAGCAGCTTAGGTCTCGGGACAGAATCGGATACGCAGTATTTT	CASSLGLGTESDTQYF
many	TRBV7-6	TRBJ2-5	TRBD2	TGTGCCAGCAGCTTAGTCACCGGGACTAGTACGTCCCAGTACTTC	CASSLVTGTSTSQYF
many	TRBV5-1	TRBJ1-3	TRBD1	TGCGCCAGCAGCGGGGACAGCTCTGGAAACACCATATATTTT	CASSGDSSGNTIYF